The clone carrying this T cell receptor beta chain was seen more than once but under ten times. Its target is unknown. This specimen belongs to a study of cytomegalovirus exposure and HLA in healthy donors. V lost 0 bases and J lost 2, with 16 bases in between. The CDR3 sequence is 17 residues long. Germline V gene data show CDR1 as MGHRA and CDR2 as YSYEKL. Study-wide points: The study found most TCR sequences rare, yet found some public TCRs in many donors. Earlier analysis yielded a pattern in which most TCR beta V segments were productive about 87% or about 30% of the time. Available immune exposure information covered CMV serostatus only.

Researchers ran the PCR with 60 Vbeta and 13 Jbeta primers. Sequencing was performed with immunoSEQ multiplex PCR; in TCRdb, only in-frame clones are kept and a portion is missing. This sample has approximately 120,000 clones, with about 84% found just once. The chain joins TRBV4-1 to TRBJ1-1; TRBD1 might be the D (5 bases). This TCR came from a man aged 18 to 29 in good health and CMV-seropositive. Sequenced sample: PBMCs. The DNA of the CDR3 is TGCGCCAGCAGCCAAGAGGGCGGGGGGAGAGCTAACACTGAAGCTTTCTTT. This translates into CASSQEGGGRANTEAFF.